These 21 T cell receptor beta chains came from one sample sequenced in a study of T cell responses to AZD1222 COVID-19 vaccine. Measured with immunoSEQ multiplex PCR; TCRdb has only the in-frame clones, and not every one. The table records some 180,000 clones, 90% to 95% of them present only once. The sequenced sample was peripheral blood, obtained 28 days after the second dose of the MenACWY control vaccine. These TCRs come from an adult who received the MenACWY meningococcal vaccine as a control.

This chain uses TRBV6-2 or TRBV6-3 with TRBJ2-2; D tentatively fits TRBD1 or TRBD2 (6 bases each). V lost 3 bases and J lost 6, with 17 bases in between. This CDR3 is 16 amino acids long. CDR1 is MNHEY and CDR2 is SVGEGT in the germline V gene. The CDR3 DNA sequence: TGTGCCAGCAGTTATTTCGGACAGCCGGGAGCCGGGGAGCTGTTTTTT. This translates into CASSYFGQPGAGELFF.

The chain recombines TRBV3-1 (or the pseudogene TRBV3-2) with TRBJ2-6; D may be TRBD1 (7 bases). V was pared by 8 bases and J by 2 bases, with 16 bases between. The length of the CDR3 is 16 residues. Germline V gene sequence: CDR1 LGHDT, CDR2 YNNKEL (reference sequence). The chain's CDR3 is CASRRGEGTGANVLTF. The CDR3 DNA reads TGTGCCAGCCGCAGGGGGGAAGGAACTGGGGCCAACGTCCTGACTTTC.

The chain recombines TRBV5-6 with TRBJ1-1, with TRBD1 identical over 9 bases. Germline CDR1 reads SGHDT; CDR2 reads YYEEEE. The CDR3 has 15 amino acids. With V trimmed by 3 bases and J by 10 bases, 13 bases remained unmatched. CDR3 residues: CASSSNTGGATRAFF. The CDR3 coding sequence is TGTGCCAGCAGCTCCAACACAGGGGGCGCGACCCGAGCTTTCTTT.

J is TRBJ1-5 and V is TRBV6-2 or TRBV6-3, with no clear D. Deletions cut 4 bases from V and 3 bases from J, with 10 bases between. CDR1 is MNHEY and CDR2 is SVGEGT in the germline V gene. This CDR3 has 14 residues. This chain's CDR3 is CASSFIEFNQPQHF. The CDR3 bases are TGTGCCAGCAGTTTTATTGAGTTCAATCAGCCCCAGCATTTT.

V and J are TRBV6-2 or TRBV6-3 and TRBJ1-5; D might be TRBD1 (5 bases). This CDR3 has 15 amino acids. The ends were cut back, 5 bases at V and 2 bases at J, with 13 bases in the middle. Germline CDR1 MNHEY, CDR2 SVGEGT. Here the CDR3 DNA reads TGTGCCAGCAGTGGGAATTACAGGCGCAATCAGCCCCAGCATTTT. As protein: CASSGNYRRNQPQHF.

This rearrangement joins TRBV2 to TRBJ2-1; 14 bases agree with TRBD2. The germline V gene encodes CDR1 SNHLY and CDR2 FYNNEI. With 6 bases clipped from V and 5 bases from J, the junction kept 3 bases outside the gene matches. The CDR3 has 15 residues. This CDR3 reads CASSPTSGGDNEQFF. The DNA of the CDR3 is TGTGCCAGCAGCCCGACTAGCGGGGGGGACAATGAGCAGTTCTTC. Using reference TRBV2 and TRBJ2-1 for the parts outside the CDR3, the full variable domain is EPEVTQTPSHQVTQMGQEVILRCVPISNHLYFYWYRQILGQKVEFLVSFYNNEISEKSEIFDDQFSVERPDGSNFTLKIRSTKLEDSAMYFCASSPTSGGDNEQFFGPGTRLTVL.

The chain links TRBV7-2 to TRBJ2-5; D remains unclear. There are 15 residues in the CDR3. Trimming took 5 bases from V and 7 from J, leaving 20 bases between them. Germline CDR1 is SGHTA and CDR2 is FQGNSA. The CDR3 is CASSPPERRRGTQYF. The CDR3 nucleotides are TGTGCCAGCAGCCCTCCGGAGCGCCGGCGAGGGACCCAGTACTTC.

This chain joins TRBV11-3 and TRBJ2-6; D unclear. V was clipped by 4 bases and J by 0 bases, with 7 bases between them. Germline V CDR1 and CDR2: SGHNT, YENEEA. The CDR3 totals 15 residues. The CDR3, as DNA: TGTGCCAGCAGCTATCATGGCTCTGGGGCCAACGTCCTGACTTTC. As protein: CASSYHGSGANVLTF.

The chain joins TRBV18 to TRBJ1-1, with D tentatively TRBD1 (6 bases). The V and J ends lost 3 bases and 1 base respectively, with 9 bases between them. This CDR3 is 14 amino acids long. CDR1 KGHSH and CDR2 LQKENI come from the germline V gene. CDR3 loop: CASSPGTPNTEAFF. The CDR3 nucleotides are TGTGCCAGCTCACCGGGGACACCGAACACTGAAGCTTTCTTT.

The chain employs TRBV7-2 and TRBJ2-2; D is unclear. Trimming left V 6 bases short and J 1 base short, with 15 bases between. Germline-derived CDR1 and CDR2 are SGHTA and FQGNSA. This CDR3 is built from 16 residues. In DNA form, the CDR3 reads TGTGCCAGCAGGCCTCGCGGCCAGCGGAACACCGGGGAGCTGTTTTTT. This encodes CASRPRGQRNTGELFF.

The chain employs TRBV9 and TRBJ1-2; D remains ambiguous. Germline CDR1 reads SGDLS; CDR2 reads YYNGEE. The CDR3 is 13 residues long. Trimming left V 0 bases short and J 8 bases short, with 11 bases between. Here the CDR3 reads CASSVEADLGYTF. The CDR3 coding sequence is TGTGCCAGCAGCGTAGAGGCGGATTTGGGCTACACCTTC.

This clone was recorded only once. The chain is built from TRBV11-2 and TRBJ1-2; 10 bases are a match to TRBD1. This CDR3 contains 15 residues. After removal of 11 bases from V and 2 bases from J, the junction contained 11 bases not matched to a gene. Looked up from germline, CDR1 is SGHAT and CDR2 is FQNNGV. The CDR3 bases are TGTGCCTCTCGGGATTCGGACAGGGGGAACTATGGCTACACCTTC. It encodes CASRDSDRGNYGYTF.

This rearrangement joins TRBV21-1 to TRBJ1-6. TRBV21-1 is described as a pseudogene. This CDR3 has 15 amino acids. The CDR3 nucleotides read TGTGCCAGCACTTCCGGTTGGACCTATAATTCACCCCTCCACTTT. Encoded protein: CASTSGWTYNSPLHF.

The V gene is TRBV2, the J gene TRBJ2-3; D gene uncertain. The germline V gene encodes CDR1 SNHLY and CDR2 FYNNEI. CDR3 size: 11 residues. The V end lost 7 bases, the J end lost 7 bases, and 9 bases lay between the germline ends. This CDR3 is CASKEINTQYF. Written as DNA, the CDR3 is TGTGCCAGCAAGGAAATCAATACGCAGTATTTT. Together with reference TRBV2 and TRBJ2-3, the CDR3 gives the full variable domain: EPEVTQTPSHQVTQMGQEVILRCVPISNHLYFYWYRQILGQKVEFLVSFYNNEISEKSEIFDDQFSVERPDGSNFTLKIRSTKLEDSAMYFCASKEINTQYFGPGTRLTVL.

This sequence joins TRBV4-3 and TRBJ1-4; the D gene is possibly TRBD1 (6 bases). CDR1 is LGHNA and CDR2 is YSLEER in the germline V gene. The CDR3 runs to 17 residues. V lost 0 bases and J lost 6, with 17 bases in between. CDR3 loop: CASSQDGFEGGDEKLFF. CDR3 nucleotides: TGCGCCAGCAGCCAAGATGGGTTTGAAGGGGGTGATGAAAAACTGTTTTTT.

CDR3 protein: CASSPGTSGGLYNEQFF. CDR3 DNA sequence: TGTGCCAGCAGCCCTGGGACTAGCGGGGGGCTTTACAATGAGCAGTTCTTC. V usage is TRBV7-2 and J usage is TRBJ2-1; the match to TRBD2 covers 15 bases. The CDR3 extends over 17 amino acids. Germline V CDR1 and CDR2: SGHTA, FQGNSA. The V and J ends lost 5 bases and 4 bases, in that order; junction bases with no gene match: 6.

The gene calls are TRBV28 and TRBJ2-4; no clear D gene. V lost 7 bases to trimming and J lost 2 bases, with 12 bases between them. CDR1 is MDHEN, CDR2 SYDVKM, per germline. The CDR3 length is 14 residues. The CDR3 nucleotides are TGTGCCAGCACCTCGACTTTCCCCAAAAACATTCAGTACTTC. Amino acids: CASTSTFPKNIQYF. Using reference TRBV28 and TRBJ2-4 for the parts outside the CDR3, the full variable domain is DVKVTQSSRYLVKRTGEKVFLECVQDMDHENMFWYRQDPGLGLRLIYFSYDVKMKEKGDIPEGYSVSREKKERFSLILESASTNQTSMYLCASTSTFPKNIQYFGAGTRLSVL.

The chain employs TRBV3-1 (or the pseudogene TRBV3-2) and TRBJ1-6; 10 bases agree with TRBD1. The germline V gene encodes CDR1 LGHDT and CDR2 YNNKEL (reference sequence). V was clipped by 4 bases and J by 8 bases; unmatched bases: 5. The CDR3 spans 15 residues. The CDR3 DNA follows: TGTGCCAGCAGCCCCGGGACAGGGGAGGATTCACCCCTCCACTTT. Its protein is CASSPGTGEDSPLHF.

V is TRBV6-1 and J is TRBJ1-6; 8 bases are a match to TRBD1. CDR3 length equals 15 residues. V lost 3 bases and J lost 10; bases outside the gene matches: 8. Germline V gene lookup returns CDR1 MNHNS and CDR2 SASEGT. The CDR3 DNA reads TGTGCCAGCAGTGAGTCTACAGGGGGAAGATCACCCCTCCACTTT. Its translation: CASSESTGGRSPLHF.

CDR3: CASRAGQGANYGYTF. The CDR3 coding sequence is TGCGCCAGCAGGGCGGGACAGGGGGCCAACTATGGCTACACCTTC. This chain uses TRBV10-2 with TRBJ1-2; 12 bases are shared with TRBD1. Germline V gene lookup returns CDR1 WSHSY and CDR2 SAAADI. CDR3 length equals 15 residues. V gave up 6 bases and J gave up 2 bases; unmatched junction bases: 4.

The V gene is TRBV5-1, the J gene TRBJ2-5, with D tentatively TRBD1 (5 bases). Germline V gene data show CDR1 as SGHRS and CDR2 as YFSETQ. This CDR3 spans 13 amino acids. V was trimmed by 0 bases and J by 5 bases, leaving 8 bases between them. The CDR3 DNA reads as TGCGCCAGCAGCTTGGGAGACAGTGAGACCCAGTACTTC. This sequence encodes CASSLGDSETQYF.